The next 30 T cell receptor beta chains were all read from a single sample in a study of blood T cell repertoires in COVID-19. Data came from immunoSEQ multiplex PCR; TCRdb stores just in-frame clones and leaves some out. The sample gives 50,000 to 55,000 clones, around 86% of which show up once; roughly 2.5% is in the top ten. The source material was peripheral blood. These TCRs come from a man aged 80 or over with acute or convalescent COVID-19.

The J gene is TRBJ1-6, the V gene TRBV11-2; D is possibly TRBD1 (5 bases). Germline-derived CDR1 and CDR2 are SGHAT and FQNNGV. The CDR3 covers 14 residues. V was cut by 5 bases and J by 7 bases, with 12 bases left in between. CDR3 DNA: TGTGCCAGCAGCGTAACAGGTTCCAATTCACCCCTCCACTTT. This translates into CASSVTGSNSPLHF.

This clone turned up a few times. V is TRBV27 and J is TRBJ2-1, with TRBD2 as a possible D gene (5 bases). CDR3 length: 14 residues. V dropped 10 bases and J dropped 7 bases, with 20 bases sitting between them. Germline assignment: CDR1 MNHEY and CDR2 SMNVEV (reference sequence). The CDR3 DNA reads as TGTGCCACCGGATCTCATCTAGCTCAGAATGAGCAGTTCTTC. Its translation: CATGSHLAQNEQFF.

The chain combines TRBV7-3 with TRBJ1-1; 12 bases line up with TRBD1. CDR3 length equals 14 residues. From germline, CDR1 is SGHTA and CDR2 FQGTGA. V shed 5 bases and J 7 bases; nucleotides not matched to a gene: 5. CDR3 amino acids: CASSPGQGANEAFF. CDR3 DNA sequence: TGTGCCAGCAGCCCGGGACAGGGGGCTAATGAAGCTTTCTTT.

The rearrangement joins TRBV29-1 to TRBJ1-1, with D perhaps TRBD1 (5 bases). The CDR3 is 13 amino acids. CDR1 SQVTM and CDR2 ANQGSEA come from the germline V gene. Trimming removed 5 bases from V and 1 base from J, with 11 bases in between. The CDR3 nucleotides are TGCAGCGTTCGCGGGGCACCGAACACTGAAGCTTTCTTT. Residues: CSVRGAPNTEAFF.

The chain is built from TRBV5-8 and TRBJ2-3, with 9 nucleotides matching TRBD1. Trimming removed 0 bases from V and 4 bases from J; junction bases left unmatched: 9. CDR1 and CDR2 from the germline V gene are SGHTS and YDEGEE. The CDR3 loop spans 17 amino acids. CDR3 protein: CASSLALRQGGADTQYF. The CDR3 region has the DNA TGTGCCAGCAGCTTGGCCCTACGACAGGGGGGCGCAGATACGCAGTATTTT.

The rearrangement uses TRBV29-1 and TRBJ1-1; 9 nucleotides match TRBD1. This CDR3 region has 15 residues. CDR1 is SQVTM and CDR2 is ANQGSEA in the germline V gene. With V trimmed by 7 bases and J by 2 bases, 11 bases remained unmatched. The CDR3 sequence: CSGRSGGQGNTEAFF. CDR3 coding DNA: TGCAGCGGCCGAAGTGGGGGACAGGGTAACACTGAAGCTTTCTTT.

The chain carries TRBV7-6 and TRBJ2-3; D gene ambiguous. This CDR3 comprises 15 residues. V was cut by 0 bases and J by 7 bases, with 14 bases left in between. Germline CDR1 is SGHVS and CDR2 is FNYEAQ. CDR3 amino acids: CASSLALDASYTQYF. CDR3 nucleotide sequence: TGTGCCAGCAGCTTAGCGTTAGATGCCTCGTATACGCAGTATTTT. Variable domain in full (rest from reference TRBV7-6 and TRBJ2-3): GAGVSQSPRYKVTKRGQDVALRCDPISGHVSLYWYRQALGQGPEFLTYFNYEAQQDKSGLPNDRFSAERPEGSISTLTIQRTEQRDSAMYRCASSLALDASYTQYFGPGTRLTVL.

The rearrangement joins TRBV10-1 to TRBJ2-2; TRBD2 matches at 10 bases. Looked up from germline, CDR1 is WNHNN and CDR2 is SYGVQD (reference sequence). V lost 3 bases and J lost 0; bases outside the gene matches: 4. The CDR3 is 17 residues long. CDR3 protein: CASSDGLAGANTGELFF. The CDR3 DNA sequence: TGCGCCAGCAGTGATGGGCTAGCGGGGGCGAACACCGGGGAGCTGTTTTTT.

This clone has only one observation. The rearrangement joins TRBV11-2 to TRBJ1-2; D not certain. Germline CDR1 SGHAT, CDR2 FQNNGV. Between the trimmed V and J ends, which lost 5 bases and 7 bases, there was a span of 17 bases. CDR3 size: 14 residues. CDR3 sequence reads: CASSDLAVESGYTF. In DNA, the CDR3 is TGTGCCAGCAGCGACCTAGCGGTAGAGAGTGGCTACACCTTC.

Comment on this clone: The same CDR3 also results from other DNA sequences found in this sample. V usage is TRBV6-5 and J usage is TRBJ1-1; no clear D. V was trimmed by 2 bases and J by 0 bases, leaving 7 bases between them. Germline V gene sequence: CDR1 MNHEY, CDR2 SVGAGI. The CDR3 length is 14 residues. This CDR3 reads CASSYGRMNTEAFF. In DNA, the CDR3 is TGTGCCAGCAGTTACGGGAGAATGAACACTGAAGCTTTCTTT.

This chain joins TRBV11-2 and TRBJ2-2; D ambiguous. Germline V lookup: CDR1 SGHAT, CDR2 FQNNGV. Trimming took off 6 bases at V and 1 base at J, with 9 bases between the two ends. The CDR3 totals 14 residues. The CDR3 nucleotides are TGTGCCAGCAGGCATTCAGGGAACACCGGGGAGCTGTTTTTT. This gives the protein CASRHSGNTGELFF.

The V call is TRBV9, the J call TRBJ1-6; D is unclear. The V end lost 0 bases, the J end lost 7 bases, and 14 bases lay between the germline ends. The germline V gene encodes CDR1 SGDLS and CDR2 YYNGEE. This CDR3 comprises 16 residues. CDR3 region: CASSVGSGEKNSPLHF. The DNA of the CDR3 is TGTGCCAGCAGCGTAGGCTCAGGCGAAAAAAATTCACCCCTCCACTTT.

The rearrangement links TRBV11-2 to TRBJ2-1; 9 bases map to TRBD1. The CDR3 length is 15 residues. The V gene's germline CDR1 is SGHAT and CDR2 FQNNGV. Trimming at V came to 1 base and at J to 4 bases, leaving 2 bases not matched to a gene. CDR3 in DNA: TGTGCCAGCAGCTTAGGAGACAGGGGGTACAATGAGCAGTTCTTC. This codes for CASSLGDRGYNEQFF.

The CDR3 region is CASSIKGGLAGFNEQFF. The DNA for the CDR3 is TGTGCCAGTAGTATAAAAGGTGGGCTAGCGGGGTTTAATGAGCAGTTCTTC. The rearrangement uses TRBV19 and TRBJ2-1, with 9 bases identical to TRBD2. From germline, CDR1 is LNHDA and CDR2 SQIVND (reference sequence). V trimming: 2 bases; J trimming: 7 bases; junction bases outside the gene matches: 12. The CDR3 sequence is 17 residues long.

By share of the sample, this clone is medium-sized. V is TRBV5-1 and J is TRBJ2-7, with a tentative D call TRBD1 (6 bases). The V gene's germline CDR1 is SGHRS and CDR2 YFSETQ. Between the trimmed V and J ends, which lost 3 bases and 2 bases, there was a span of 9 bases. This CDR3 is 13 amino acids long. CDR3 protein: CASSYRETYEQYF. DNA for the CDR3: TGCGCCAGCAGCTACAGGGAAACCTACGAGCAGTACTTC. Full variable domain (remainder filled in from reference TRBV5-1 and TRBJ2-7): KAGVTQTPRYLIKTRGQQVTLSCSPISGHRSVSWYQQTPGQGLQFLFEYFSETQRNKGNFPGRFSGRQFSNSRSEMNVSTLELGDSALYLCASSYRETYEQYFGPGTRLTVT.

The V gene is TRBV5-8, the J gene TRBJ1-5; TRBD1 aligns across 7 bases. Germline CDR1 and CDR2: SGHTS and YDEGEE. The V gene end was trimmed by 2 bases and the J gene end by 2 bases; junction bases not matched to a gene: 7. The CDR3 runs 16 residues. The CDR3 DNA reads as TGTGCCAGCAGCTTTAGGGGGCGCGGGGGCAATCAGCCCCAGCATTTT. Protein: CASSFRGRGGNQPQHF.

The chain links TRBV19 to TRBJ1-2, with 7 bases that match TRBD1. Germline lookup yields CDR1 LNHDA and CDR2 SQIVND (reference sequence). The CDR3 sequence is 14 residues long. Trimming took 6 bases from V and 0 from J; bases not matched to a gene: 4. The CDR3 region has the DNA TGTGCCAGTAGGACAGGGCATTCTAACTATGGCTACACCTTC. Residues: CASRTGHSNYGYTF.

The V and J genes are TRBV7-2 and TRBJ1-3; D remains ambiguous. V was pared by 3 bases and J by 2 bases, with 2 bases between. The germline CDR1 and CDR2 sequences are SGHTA and FQGNSA. The CDR3 is 12 residues long. The CDR3 sequence: CASSFTGNTIYF. The CDR3 DNA reads as TGTGCCAGCAGCTTCACTGGAAACACCATATATTTT.

CDR3 in DNA: TGTGCCAGCACCCCAGTTGATGGCTACACCTTC. It specifies CASTPVDGYTF. The V and J genes are TRBV12-3 or TRBV12-4 and TRBJ1-2; the D is unclear. This CDR3 region has 11 residues. With 7 bases removed from V and 6 bases from J, the gap between germline ends came to 9 bases.

The V gene is TRBV6-5, the J gene TRBJ1-2; D is perhaps TRBD1 (6 bases). Deletions cut 0 bases from V and 2 bases from J, with 13 bases between. This CDR3 is 16 amino acids long. The germline V gene encodes CDR1 MNHEY and CDR2 SVGAGI. CDR3 nucleotide sequence: TGTGCCAGCAGTTACTCCGGGGGGCGCATGAACTATGGCTACACCTTC. This gives the protein CASSYSGGRMNYGYTF.

This clone was found once. This rearrangement joins TRBV25-1 to TRBJ1-2, with D perhaps matching TRBD1 (6 bases). This CDR3 is 17 amino acids long. Trimming removed 5 bases from V and 0 bases from J, with 19 bases in between. CDR1 is MGHDK, CDR2 SYGVNS, per germline. The CDR3 loop is CASSRQDHTRSNYGYTF. In nucleotides, the CDR3 is TGTGCCAGCAGTCGACAGGACCACACGCGATCTAACTATGGCTACACCTTC.

J is TRBJ1-1 and V is TRBV3-1 (or the pseudogene TRBV3-2), with D possibly being TRBD1 (6 bases). Germline V gene lookup returns CDR1 LGHDT and CDR2 YNNKEL (reference sequence). The CDR3 loop spans 14 amino acids. V was cut by 5 bases and J by 0 bases, with 10 bases left in between. This chain's CDR3 is CASSYGTLNTEAFF. In DNA, the CDR3 is TGTGCCAGCAGCTACGGGACATTGAACACTGAAGCTTTCTTT.

The chain is built from TRBV5-6 and TRBJ2-7; 10 nucleotides agree with TRBD2. The CDR3 contains 16 residues. The junction had 5 bases not matched to a gene; V was cut back by 2 bases and J by 0 bases. Germline V gives CDR1 SGHDT, CDR2 YYEEEE. CDR3 residues: CASSLDSGGTSYEQYF. The CDR3 nucleotides are TGTGCCAGCAGCTTAGATAGCGGGGGGACCTCCTACGAGCAGTACTTC.

This chain links TRBV5-6 with TRBJ2-1, with 10 bases fitting TRBD1. The CDR3 spans 16 residues. J was trimmed by 9 bases and V by 3 bases; bases with no gene match: 12. Germline V gene data show CDR1 as SGHDT and CDR2 as YYEEEE. In nucleotides, the CDR3 is TGTGCCAGCAGCTCGGACAGGGGGTCGGTGAATGGTGAGCAGTTCTTC. Translated, it gives CASSSDRGSVNGEQFF.

CDR3 DNA: TGTGCCACCAGCAGGGCACAGGGGCTACTGCAAACAGAGACCCAGTACTTC. This translates into CATSRAQGLLQTETQYF. This sequence joins TRBV15 and TRBJ2-5, with TRBD1 matching 7 bases. Per germline, CDR1 LNHNV and CDR2 YYDKDF (reference sequence). CDR3 size: 17 residues. The J segment lost 4 bases and the V segment lost 3 bases, leaving 14 bases of the junction unmatched.

V gene TRBV5-1 combines with J gene TRBJ2-2, with 7 bases aligning to TRBD1. From germline, CDR1 is SGHRS and CDR2 YFSETQ. The V and J ends lost 0 bases and 7 bases, in that order; junction bases with no gene match: 3. The CDR3 extends over 14 amino acids. The CDR3 coding sequence is TGCGCCAGCAGCTTGGGACAGGGAAACGGGGAGCTGTTTTTT. This codes for CASSLGQGNGELFF.

The rearrangement joins TRBV7-6 to TRBJ2-7; 8 bases map to TRBD1. CDR3 length: 15 amino acids. Germline values: CDR1 SGHVS, CDR2 FNYEAQ. After removal of 0 bases from V and 2 bases from J, the junction contained 3 bases not matched to a gene. In DNA, the CDR3 is TGTGCCAGCAGCTTAGCGCAGGGGGCCACCTACGAGCAGTACTTC. This sequence encodes CASSLAQGATYEQYF.

The CDR3 nucleotides read TGTGCCAGCAGCTTAAGCGACAGGGGCAATCAGCCCCAGCATTTT. Amino acids: CASSLSDRGNQPQHF. The chain uses TRBV7-9 and TRBJ1-5; 7 bases are a match to TRBD1. Germline V lookup: CDR1 SEHNR, CDR2 FQNEAQ (reference sequence). With 2 bases clipped from V and 2 bases from J, the junction kept 3 bases outside the gene matches. The CDR3 sequence is 15 residues long.

V usage is TRBV29-1 and J usage is TRBJ1-2; 8 bases agree with TRBD1. Germline trimming cut 4 bases from V and 8 bases from J; bases unmatched to any gene: 9. This CDR3 comprises 13 residues. Germline values: CDR1 SQVTM, CDR2 ANQGSEA. CDR3 DNA: TGCAGCGTTGTATCCGGGACAGGTCAGGGCTACACCTTC. Encoded protein: CSVVSGTGQGYTF.

The J gene is TRBJ1-1, the V gene TRBV19; TRBD1 agrees at 9 bases. The V and J ends lost 8 bases and 5 bases, in that order; junction bases with no gene match: 9. This CDR3 spans 14 amino acids. The germline gives CDR1 LNHDA, CDR2 SQIVND (reference sequence). In nucleotides, the CDR3 is TGTGCCAGTGGGGGGACAGGGTTTGGGACTGAAGCTTTCTTT. It is translated as CASGGTGFGTEAFF.